This TCR beta chain was profiled in a study of T cell responses to AZD1222 COVID-19 vaccine. Study-level results: Spike-specific TCR breadth and depth grew following two AZD1222 doses.

On this clone itself: Its antigen is as yet unknown.

The CDR3 covers 12 residues. Germline V gene data show CDR1 as GTSNPN and CDR2 as SVGIG (reference sequence). The V end was cut by 5 bases, the J end by 2 bases, with 9 bases between. Profiling relied on immunoSEQ multiplex PCR, and the TCRdb table lists in-frame clones only, not all of them. This sample has 110,000 to 150,000 clones; 88% occur once, and the top ten carry 3.1%. Here the sequenced sample was peripheral blood, taken 28 days after the second AZD1222 dose. The rearrangement links TRBV30 to TRBJ2-5; perhaps D is TRBD1 or TRBD2 (5 bases each). The sequence was collected from an adult who received the AZD1222 COVID-19 vaccine. The CDR3 sequence: CAWGGYQETQYF. The CDR3, as DNA: TGTGCCTGGGGGGGATATCAAGAGACCCAGTACTTC.